The 17 T cell receptor beta chains listed next were all sequenced from one sample in a study of cytotoxic CD8 clonotypes in ibrutinib-treated CLL. Method: immunoSEQ multiplex PCR; TCRdb's copy keeps in-frame clones and lacks some. The sample has about 29,000 clones; 85% are singletons. The sample in question was PBMCs, obtained after 24 months of ibrutinib treatment. Receptors were obtained from a human donor with chronic lymphocytic leukemia.

The chain links TRBV27 to TRBJ1-4, with D perhaps matching TRBD1 (5 bases). Trimming took 7 bases from V and 3 from J, leaving 21 bases between them. Germline CDR1 MNHEY, CDR2 SMNVEV (reference sequence). The CDR3 is 17 amino acids. The CDR3, as DNA: TGTGCCAGCAAACCTATCTTACATCAGGGTTCTAATGAAAAACTGTTTTTT. This codes for CASKPILHQGSNEKLFF.

The rearrangement uses TRBV6-5 and TRBJ2-5; no reliable D call. The germline V and J ends were trimmed by 4 bases and 5 bases, with 8 bases remaining between them. CDR3 size: 12 residues. Germline CDR1 reads MNHEY; CDR2 reads SVGAGI. DNA of the CDR3: TGTGCCAGCAGTTCCTTTAGGGAGACCCAGTACTTC. Its protein product is CASSSFRETQYF.

The chain combines TRBV18 with TRBJ2-7, with 16 bases lining up with TRBD2. The junction had 5 bases not matched to a gene; V was cut back by 4 bases and J by 2 bases. The V gene's germline CDR1 is KGHSH and CDR2 LQKENI. The CDR3 has 17 amino acids. The CDR3 sequence is CASSQGLAGGMPYEQYF. CDR3 in DNA: TGTGCCAGCTCACAGGGACTAGCGGGGGGGATGCCCTACGAGCAGTACTTC.

This clone was seen a few times. This chain joins TRBV27 and TRBJ2-2; D uncertain. Germline CDR1 is MNHEY and CDR2 is SMNVEV (reference sequence). Between the trimmed V and J ends, which lost 5 bases and 8 bases, there was a span of 9 bases. This CDR3 is built from 12 residues. CDR3 residues: CASSLLGGELFF. The CDR3 DNA sequence: TGTGCCAGCAGTCTTTTGGGGGGGGAGCTGTTTTTT.

Only a few counts were recorded for this clone. The chain links TRBV30 to TRBJ1-5; 7 bases match TRBD1. The trim removed 0 bases at V and 5 bases at J, leaving 4 bases unmatched. Germline V gene lookup returns CDR1 GTSNPN and CDR2 SVGIG (reference sequence). This CDR3 is built from 14 residues. The DNA of the CDR3 is TGTGCCTGGAGTGTAAACAGGGGAGATCAGCCCCAGCATTTT. Protein product: CAWSVNRGDQPQHF. Filled out from reference TRBV30 and TRBJ1-5, the complete variable domain reads SQTIHQWPATLVQPVGSPLSLECTVEGTSNPNLYWYRQAAGRGLQLLFYSVGIGQISSEVPQNLSASRPQDRQFILSSKKLLLSDSGFYLCAWSVNRGDQPQHFGDGTRLSIL.

This chain joins TRBV18 and TRBJ2-1; D tentatively reads TRBD1 or TRBD2 (5 bases each). CDR3 size: 15 residues. Germline loops: CDR1 KGHSH, CDR2 LQKENI. V dropped 3 bases and J dropped 10 bases, with 19 bases sitting between them. CDR3 DNA sequence: TGTGCCAGCTCACCGTACCAGGGAGCCACTTCAGAGCAGTTCTTC. Residues: CASSPYQGATSEQFF.

The gene calls are TRBV5-1 and TRBJ2-7; D is perhaps TRBD1 (6 bases). This CDR3 contains 15 residues. The V end was cut by 4 bases, the J end by 3 bases, with 17 bases between. Germline V gives CDR1 SGHRS, CDR2 YFSETQ. CDR3 sequence: CASSITGMSSYEQYF. The CDR3 nucleotides read TGCGCCAGCAGCATAACAGGGATGTCGAGCTACGAGCAGTACTTC.

This chain links TRBV2 with TRBJ1-5; D is uncertain. The V gene lost 4 bases and the J gene lost 0 bases, with 16 bases spanning the gap. This CDR3 is built from 17 residues. Germline V gene lookup returns CDR1 SNHLY and CDR2 FYNNEI. CDR3 in amino acids: CASSASATLNSNQPQHF. The CDR3 bases are TGTGCCAGCAGTGCTTCGGCCACTCTTAATAGCAATCAGCCCCAGCATTTT.

This chain uses TRBV11-2 with TRBJ2-7, with TRBD1 matching over 11 bases. This CDR3 contains 17 residues. With V trimmed by 7 bases and J by 2 bases, 13 bases remained unmatched. Germline V gene lookup returns CDR1 SGHAT and CDR2 FQNNGV. CDR3 amino acids: CASTITSGTGGTYEQYF. For the CDR3, the DNA is TGTGCCAGCACGATAACCTCCGGGACAGGGGGTACCTACGAGCAGTACTTC.

Only one count was recorded for this clone. This rearrangement joins TRBV7-3 to TRBJ2-3; the D gene is possibly TRBD2 (5 bases). V was pared by 0 bases and J by 11 bases, with 18 bases between. CDR3 length equals 15 residues. In germline, CDR1 is SGHTA, CDR2 FQGTGA. The CDR3 bases are TGTGCCAGCAGCTTAACGACTACAGCCAAAGGGAAGCAGTATTTT. It encodes CASSLTTTAKGKQYF.

The chain carries TRBV6-1 and TRBJ1-5; the D gene is possibly TRBD2 (5 bases). The J call is in doubt because the DNA end fits TRBJ2-3 better. There are 15 residues in the CDR3. Per germline, CDR1 MNHNS and CDR2 SASEGT. CDR3 in DNA: TGTGCCAGCAGTGCCCACTCTAGCTTCAATCAGCCCCAGTATTTT. It encodes CASSAHSSFNQPQYF.

The chain couples TRBV11-2 to TRBJ1-5; D not certain. CDR1 and CDR2 from the germline V gene are SGHAT and FQNNGV. The CDR3 length is 15 residues. The V gene lost 4 bases and the J gene lost 0 bases, with 10 bases spanning the gap. This chain's CDR3 is CASSSDGSSNQPQHF. The CDR3, as DNA: TGTGCCAGCAGCTCGGACGGCTCTAGCAATCAGCCCCAGCATTTT.

The genes are TRBV7-3 and TRBJ1-3, with D tentatively TRBD1 (6 bases). The CDR3 covers 15 residues. Germline CDR1 SGHTA, CDR2 FQGTGA. V lost 2 bases and J 3 bases, leaving 11 bases between the germline ends. The CDR3 region has the DNA TGTGCCAGCAGCTTATCGGGGGGCTTTGGAAACACCATATATTTT. Its translation: CASSLSGGFGNTIYF.

J is TRBJ1-2 and V is TRBV20-1; D remains ambiguous. Looked up from germline, CDR1 is DFQATT and CDR2 is SNEGSKA (reference sequence). The ends were cut back, 1 base at V and 6 bases at J, with 6 bases in the middle. CDR3 length: 11 residues. This CDR3 is CSARVTDGYTF. Here the CDR3 DNA reads TGCAGTGCTAGAGTTACGGATGGCTACACCTTC.

The chain uses TRBV5-6 and TRBJ2-2; 7 positions match TRBD1. The CDR3 runs 16 residues. V trimming: 1 base; J trimming: 8 bases; junction bases outside the gene matches: 11. Germline V gene sequence: CDR1 SGHDT, CDR2 YYEEEE. CDR3: CASSLWDRPFRGELFF. The CDR3 coding sequence is TGTGCCAGCAGCTTGTGGGACAGACCATTTCGAGGGGAGCTGTTTTTT.

The chain uses TRBV18 and TRBJ2-7; D is possibly TRBD2 (6 bases). The CDR3 sequence is 12 residues long. The germline CDR1 and CDR2 sequences are KGHSH and LQKENI. V was clipped by 3 bases and J by 3 bases, with 6 bases between them. The CDR3, as DNA: TGTGCCAGCTCACCGGGGGGCTACGAGCAGTACTTC. It encodes CASSPGGYEQYF.

This clone was recorded a few times. V is TRBV6-1 and J is TRBJ1-6; no clear D gene. This CDR3 has 16 amino acids. V lost 8 bases and J 0 bases, leaving 14 bases between the germline ends. The germline V gene has CDR1 MNHNS and CDR2 SASEGT. The CDR3 DNA sequence: TGTGCCAGCCGTGGTCCTGTAAGCTCCTATAATTCACCCCTCCACTTT. Translating it yields CASRGPVSSYNSPLHF.